This TCR beta chain was recorded in a study of beta chain features in type 1 diabetes. General study points: Individuals with type 1 diabetes displayed fewer insertions and more deletions at VDJ junctions. Type 1 diabetes patients had moderately but significantly shorter TCRB CDR3s in all four CD4+ subsets.

This clone was counted only a few times. Its antigen is as yet unknown. cDNA synthesis used the whole RNA isolate, giving expressed TCRB sequences. This table comes from immunoSEQ multiplex PCR, and its TCRdb copy is limited to in-frame clones, with some not included. The sample lists about 230,000 clones, 16% seen once, with approximately 0.086% in the top ten. Looked up from germline, CDR1 is SNHLY and CDR2 is FYNNEI. The CDR3 totals 14 residues. The V end lost 7 bases, the J end lost 2 bases, and 13 bases lay between the germline ends. Sequenced input: naive CD4+ T cells from blood. This clonotype was sampled from a man younger than 40 with type 1 diabetes. The rearrangement links TRBV2 to TRBJ2-3, with TRBD2 as a possible D gene (6 bases). The CDR3 DNA reads TGTGCCAGCAATACGGGAGTCCCCACAGATACGCAGTATTTT. This encodes CASNTGVPTDTQYF.